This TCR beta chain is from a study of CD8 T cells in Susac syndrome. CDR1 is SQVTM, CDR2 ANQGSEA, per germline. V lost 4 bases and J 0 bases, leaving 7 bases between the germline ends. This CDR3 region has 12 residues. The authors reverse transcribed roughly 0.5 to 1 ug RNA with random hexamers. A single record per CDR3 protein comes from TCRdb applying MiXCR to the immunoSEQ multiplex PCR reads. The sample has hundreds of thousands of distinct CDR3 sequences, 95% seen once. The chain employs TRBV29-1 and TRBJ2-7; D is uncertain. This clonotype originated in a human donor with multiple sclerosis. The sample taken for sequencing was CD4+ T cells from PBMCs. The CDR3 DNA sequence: TGCAGCGTTGCACACGGCTCCTACGAGCAGTACTTC. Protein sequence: CSVAHGSYEQYF.